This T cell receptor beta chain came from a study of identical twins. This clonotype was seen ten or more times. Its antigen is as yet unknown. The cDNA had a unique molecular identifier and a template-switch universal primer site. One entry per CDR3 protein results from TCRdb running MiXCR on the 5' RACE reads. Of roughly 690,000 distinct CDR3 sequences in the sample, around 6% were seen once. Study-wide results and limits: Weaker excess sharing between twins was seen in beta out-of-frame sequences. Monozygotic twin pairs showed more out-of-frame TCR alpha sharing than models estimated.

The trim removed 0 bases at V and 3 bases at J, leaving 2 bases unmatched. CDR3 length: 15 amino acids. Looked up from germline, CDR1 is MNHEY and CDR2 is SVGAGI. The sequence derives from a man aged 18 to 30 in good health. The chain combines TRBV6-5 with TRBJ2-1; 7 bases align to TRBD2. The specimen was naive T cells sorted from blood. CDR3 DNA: TGTGCCAGCAGTTACTCCCAGCGGGGCTACAATGAGCAGTTCTTC. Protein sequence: CASSYSQRGYNEQFF.